This TCR beta chain was documented in a study of shared clonotypes between healthy human individuals (dated by TCRdb to 2018 to 2020). About the study as a whole: A couple of women and three men aged 18 to 49 years were included in the cohort. The study deeply sequenced blood TCR repertoires of several healthy adults to estimate repertoire size and the extent of clonotype sharing between individuals. For each donor, CD4 naive and CD4 memory were each given three plates, CD8 naive was given two plates, and CD8 memory was given one plate. Different laboratories and diverse techniques were used to prepare libraries and sequence TCR repertoires, to increase sequencing depth and limit assay-specific biases. Each donor's leukapheresis produced roughly between roughly 0.85 and 10 billion PBMCs. The study at large found these results: Rarefaction of sorted-subset datasets indicated incomplete sequencing despite the large sequencing depth. Pairwise subsampling led to the expectation that sequencing depth would affect the degree of clonotype sharing among donors. Compared with non-shared clonotypes, clonotypes shared by all four sorted-subset donors had higher generation probabilities. Sampling was restricted to blood, and TCR repertoires in tissue are likely to differ from TCR repertoires in blood. Naive subsets generally had larger estimated clonotype richness than memory subsets. Because the study included a small number of donors, the genetic and exposure-history diversity represented was limited. Across a handful of donors, approximately 5% of naive CD4, 3% to 3.5% of naive CD8, 2% to 2.5% of memory CD4, and about 0.44% of memory CD8 clonotypes were shared.

This clone was detected a few times. Its recognized antigen is unknown. The record has no base qualities; no much larger clone is one base away. The donors were healthy, HIV-negative adults who had no recently reported acute infections or vaccinations. Every donor was a Caucasian adult living in Nashville, Tennessee, USA. CD4+ T cells were enriched through magnetic negative selection, after which naive cells were positively selected on CD45RA and the remaining negative fraction served as the memory subset. Blood was obtained by leukapheresis, after which PBMCs were separated by Ficoll-Histopaque density gradient centrifugation and cryopreserved in liquid nitrogen vapor phase. Purity and quantity of every magnetically sorted T cell population were checked by analytical flow cytometry. From each sorted fraction, genomic DNA was isolated and quantified by UV absorbance on a Nanodrop 2000c. Using the deep immunoSEQ assay, TCR CDR3 regions were amplified from genomic DNA by multiplex PCR. Extracted genomic DNA from each cell subset was distributed evenly across all wells of several immunoSEQ 96-well plates, and each plate was treated as a replicate. Each replicate PCR for sorted subsets received roughly 0.2 ug genomic DNA, equal to tens of thousands of T cell genomes. Purified libraries were measured with a Qubit 3.0 fluorometer, size-checked on a Bioanalyzer 2100, and measured again with the KAPA Library Quantification kit. A separate single-read 150-cycle Illumina NextSeq 550 flow cell was used to sequence each immunoSEQ 96-well plate. Under the source paper's analysis protocol: Because only junctional sequences without quality scores were contained in the immunoSEQ output, filtering matching that applied to full-length reads could not be performed. Sequences were annotated with PyIR, a Python wrapper for IgBLAST v1.9, using IMGT germline references to assign V/J genes and CDR3. Reads were removed for weak V/J assignments (E-value above 1e-6), missing CDR3, stop codons, out-of-frame junctions, or ambiguous translated residues. V3J clonotypes were defined as sequences sharing the same inferred V gene, J gene, and CDR3 amino acid sequence. Percentage overlap between repertoires was computed as shared unique clonotypes divided by the size of the smaller repertoire. RTK rarefaction, the Chao1 estimator, and Recon v2.1 estimates of unobserved clonotypes were used to assess repertoire richness. For all TCRbeta clonotypes obtained by the gDNA method from four donors, generation probabilities were computed with OLGA. This is the immuneACCESS table as TCRdb keeps it, with only in-frame sequences that have V and J called. A part of the clones is gone; compared with another copy, unresolved V genes explain less than half, and the rest is unexplained. The V and J calls and clone size are taken from that table; D and trimming were inferred from the DNA. In this sample the table shows some 2.3 million clones, 85% to 95% of which occur a single time. The top ten constitute about 0.39% of the sample.

Spanning cysteine to phenylalanine, the CDR3 consists of 14 amino acids. Only the CDR3 DNA is retained, 42 bases long and in frame from the first base. The germline V gene encodes CDR1 GTSNPN and CDR2 SVGIG (reference sequence). V is clipped by 0 bases and J by 6 bases, and the sequence between their germline boundaries is 12 bases long. This sequence uses TRBV30 and TRBJ1-5; the D gene lacks a confident call. Material for sequencing was naive CD4+ T cells from PBMCs. Explained via the paper, the cell subset or site label denotes: CD45RA+ positively selected. This sequence originates from a man between 18 and 29 years old in good health. Some clones in this sample may be carry-over from other donors' samples. The DNA sequence is given as TGTGCCTGGAGTGTAGCGCGGGAAAGTCAGCCCCAGCATTTT. Its coded protein is CAWSVARESQPQHF.